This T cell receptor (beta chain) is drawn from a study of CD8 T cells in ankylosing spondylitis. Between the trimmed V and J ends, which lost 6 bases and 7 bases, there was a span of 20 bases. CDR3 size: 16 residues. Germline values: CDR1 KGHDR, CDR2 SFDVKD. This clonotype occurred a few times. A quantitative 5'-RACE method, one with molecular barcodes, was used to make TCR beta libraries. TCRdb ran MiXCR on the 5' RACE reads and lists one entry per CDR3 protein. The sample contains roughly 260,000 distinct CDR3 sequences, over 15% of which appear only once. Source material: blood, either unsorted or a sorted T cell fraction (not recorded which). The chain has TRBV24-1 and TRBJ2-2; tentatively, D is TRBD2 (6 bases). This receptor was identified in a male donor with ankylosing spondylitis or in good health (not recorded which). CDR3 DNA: TGTGCCACCAGTCATGCCCCCGGGACTGGGCACGGGGAGCTGTTTTTT. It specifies CATSHAPGTGHGELFF.